The rows below give T cell receptor beta chains drawn from one sample of a study of T-cell reconstitution after alpha-beta-depleted transplantation in children. MiXCR, run by TCRdb on the PCR reads, gives a single entry per CDR3 protein. Altogether about 400,000 distinct CDR3 sequences are present, about a sixth being singletons, with the ten largest covering approximately 29%. The sequencing here drew on PBMCs, mostly from graft donor cells, taken 360 days after TCRalphabeta/CD19-depleted stem cell transplant. The receptors were gathered from a boy younger than two who had a stem cell transplant for Wiskott-Aldrich syndrome, so the T cells may come from the graft donor. Each CDR3 is given with its conserved first and last residue. The order of the fields is J gene, V gene, D gene, clone size, CDR3 protein, CDR3 DNA. A D gene is named only where the DNA matches it firmly. A row's size may be missing; if present it is once, few, many or a size class.

TRBJ2-7 TRBV7-8 NA many CASSLGSLGPYEQYF TGTGCCAGCAGTCTGGGGTCCCTTGGGCCTTACGAGCAGTACTTC
TRBJ2-7 TRBV5-6 NA many CASRLSRGYEQYF TGTGCCAGCAGGTTGTCACGAGGTTACGAGCAGTACTTC
TRBJ2-7 TRBV20-1 TRBD2 NA CSAKPSGADLTLVYEQYF TGCAGTGCTAAACCGAGCGGGGCCGATTTAACCCTGGTCTACGAGCAGTACTTC
TRBJ2-1 TRBV5-1 NA NA CASRRLDNEQFF TGCGCCAGCCGCAGACTAGACAATGAGCAGTTCTTC
TRBJ2-7 TRBV18 TRBD2 NA CASSITSGSEQYF TGTGCCAGCTCAATTACTAGCGGGAGCGAGCAGTACTTC
TRBJ1-2 TRBV18 NA NA CASSPLDFPNYGYTF TGTGCCAGCTCACCCCTGGATTTCCCTAACTATGGCTACACCTTC
TRBJ2-5 TRBV19 NA few CASSTRDGRYLKETQYF TGTGCCAGTAGTACCCGGGATGGCCGCTACCTCAAAGAGACCCAGTACTTC
TRBJ2-3 TRBV9 NA NA CASSVQGYRTDTQYF TGTGCCAGCAGCGTCCAGGGGTATCGCACAGATACGCAGTATTTT
TRBJ2-6 TRBV5-1 NA few CASSLHHLSGANVLTF TGCGCCAGCAGCTTGCATCACCTCTCTGGGGCCAACGTCCTGACTTTC
TRBJ2-5 TRBV20-1 TRBD1 NA CSASRTGGAGETQYF TGCAGTGCTAGCCGGACAGGGGGCGCGGGGGAGACCCAGTACTTC
TRBJ2-7 TRBV5-1 NA NA CASSPGSISYEQYF TGCGCCAGCAGCCCAGGGTCCATCTCCTACGAGCAGTACTTC
TRBJ2-7 TRBV5-4 TRBD2 few CASSSPGTSGRVYEQYF TGTGCCAGCAGCTCCCCCGGGACTAGCGGGAGGGTCTACGAGCAGTACTTC
TRBJ2-2 TRBV7-9 NA NA CASSSKGAGELFF TGTGCCAGCAGCTCCAAGGGGGCCGGGGAGCTGTTTTTT
TRBJ2-5 TRBV5-8 NA NA CASSYLLEAAPLETQYF TGTGCCAGCAGCTACTTGCTAGAGGCAGCTCCTTTGGAGACCCAGTACTTC
TRBJ2-2 TRBV20-1 NA NA CSASRWSAGELFF TGCAGTGCTAGCCGCTGGTCGGCCGGGGAGCTGTTTTTT
TRBJ2-2 TRBV6-1 TRBD1 many CASRGQTNTGELFF TGTGCCAGCCGGGGACAGACGAACACCGGGGAGCTGTTTTTT
TRBJ2-1 TRBV3-1 NA few CASSQRRRALTYNEQFF TGTGCCAGCAGCCAGAGACGGAGGGCGCTTACCTACAATGAGCAGTTCTTC
TRBJ1-6 TRBV12-3/TRBV12-4 TRBD1 NA CASSLGDSWQSPLHF TGTGCCAGCAGTTTAGGGGACAGTTGGCAGTCACCCCTCCACTTT
TRBJ2-3 TRBV7-9 NA NA CASSLELRGDTQYF TGTGCCAGCAGCTTAGAACTCCGCGGGGATACGCAGTATTTT
TRBJ2-1 TRBV20-1 NA few CSAREGRGTSYNEQFF TGCAGTGCTAGGGAGGGGAGGGGGACCTCCTACAATGAGCAGTTCTTC
TRBJ2-1 TRBV18 NA many CASSPGLGGNEQFF TGTGCCAGCTCCCCCGGACTAGGGGGCAATGAGCAGTTCTTC
TRBJ2-1 TRBV24-1 TRBD1 many CATSDLRDRGVNEQFF TGTGCCACCAGTGATTTGCGGGACAGGGGTGTCAATGAGCAGTTCTTC
TRBJ2-3 TRBV30 NA NA CAWSVLSRTDTQYF TGTGCCTGGAGTGTCCTCTCCAGGACAGATACGCAGTATTTT
TRBJ2-2 TRBV29-1 NA NA CSVGGTANTGELFF TGCAGCGTTGGAGGGACGGCGAACACCGGGGAGCTGTTTTTT
TRBJ2-7 TRBV9 NA few CASSGQPDPTYEQYF TGTGCCAGCAGCGGCCAGCCTGATCCGACCTACGAGCAGTACTTC
TRBJ2-1 TRBV7-2 TRBD2 NA CASSSTGTSNNEQFF TGTGCCAGCAGCTCAACCGGGACTAGTAACAATGAGCAGTTCTTC
TRBJ2-7 TRBV18 NA many CASSRAREQYF TGTGCCAGCTCAAGGGCCAGGGAGCAGTACTTC
TRBJ2-5 TRBV7-6 NA NA CASSRRWPGTQETQYF TGTGCCAGCAGCCGTAGGTGGCCCGGGACACAAGAGACCCAGTACTTC
TRBJ2-1 TRBV12-3/TRBV12-4 NA NA CASSYLPGRPGNEQFF TGTGCCAGCAGTTACCTCCCGGGCAGACCCGGCAATGAGCAGTTCTTC
TRBJ1-6 TRBV6-1 NA few CASSVSRSSPLHF TGTGCCAGCAGTGTATCCAGATCTTCACCCCTCCACTTT
TRBJ2-1 TRBV11-2 TRBD2 few CASSSYPGGVGEQFF TGTGCCAGCAGCTCCTACCCGGGGGGGGTTGGTGAGCAGTTCTTC
TRBJ2-1 TRBV6-2/TRBV6-3 TRBD2 NA CASSLYGTSGRWGSYNEQFF TGTGCCAGCAGCCTATATGGGACTAGCGGGAGGTGGGGCTCCTACAATGAGCAGTTCTTC
TRBJ2-7 TRBV25-1 NA NA CASSNQGGWGYEQYF TGTGCCAGCAGCAACCAGGGAGGATGGGGCTACGAGCAGTACTTC
TRBJ2-7 TRBV18 TRBD2 NA CASSPRVGLAGGYF TGTGCCAGCTCACCGAGAGTCGGACTAGCGGGCGGTTACTTC
TRBJ1-6 TRBV12-3/TRBV12-4 NA NA CASSFWGASPLHF TGTGCCAGCAGTTTTTGGGGTGCTTCACCCCTCCACTTT
TRBJ1-3 TRBV30 NA NA CASDTGNTIYF TGTGCATCGGATACGGGCAACACCATATATTTT
TRBJ2-5 TRBV4-1 TRBD1 few CASSPITGGETQYF TGCGCCAGCAGCCCTATCACAGGGGGAGAGACCCAGTACTTC
TRBJ2-7 TRBV5-1 NA NA CASSLADWGGKRDEQYF TGCGCCAGCAGCTTGGCGGACTGGGGGGGCAAACGGGACGAGCAGTACTTC
TRBJ2-1 TRBV20-1 NA few CSARDQSYGLLNEQFF TGCAGTGCTAGAGACCAAAGTTACGGACTTCTCAATGAGCAGTTCTTC
TRBJ2-7 TRBV20-1 TRBD1 NA CSARSVSGQRDYEQYF TGCAGTGCTAGGTCGGTGTCGGGACAGCGAGACTACGAGCAGTACTTC
TRBJ2-7 TRBV7-9 NA NA CASSLIGRGFRYEQYF TGTGCCAGCAGCTTAATCGGGCGTGGCTTCCGATACGAGCAGTACTTC
TRBJ2-1 TRBV4-3 TRBD1 few CASSRHFRDRGSNEQFF TGCGCCAGCAGCCGACACTTCCGGGACAGGGGCTCCAATGAGCAGTTCTTC
TRBJ2-2 TRBV20-1 NA NA CSASVGAAGELFF TGCAGTGCTAGTGTGGGAGCTGCCGGGGAGCTGTTTTTT
TRBJ2-5 TRBV7-9 TRBD1 few CASSPRTGVETQYF TGTGCCAGCAGCCCAAGGACAGGTGTAGAGACCCAGTACTTC
TRBJ2-1 TRBV7-2 NA NA CASSPHPQNEQFF TGTGCCAGCAGCCCCCATCCCCAGAATGAGCAGTTCTTC
TRBJ1-4 TRBV7-2 NA few CASSLGLSYYEKLFF TGTGCCAGCAGCTTAGGTCTCAGTTACTATGAAAAACTGTTTTTT
TRBJ2-5 TRBV28 NA NA CASSRVGDIQETQYF TGTGCCAGCAGTCGGGTGGGTGATATCCAAGAGACCCAGTACTTC
TRBJ2-7 TRBV7-2 NA few CASSLAGGPAYEQYF TGTGCCAGCAGCTTAGCGGGGGGGCCCGCCTACGAGCAGTACTTC
TRBJ2-1 TRBV3-1 NA few CASSQLRGAREQFF TGTGCCAGCAGCCAGCTACGGGGGGCGCGAGAGCAGTTCTTC
TRBJ2-1 TRBV5-1 TRBD2 few CASSLDNLAGKTNEQFF TGCGCCAGCAGCTTGGACAACCTAGCGGGGAAAACTAATGAGCAGTTCTTC
TRBJ2-3 TRBV5-1 NA many CASSLDVAGEDTQYF TGCGCCAGCAGCTTGGACGTGGCAGGGGAAGATACGCAGTATTTT
TRBJ2-1 TRBV5-1 TRBD2 few CASSLEKTSGRADEQFF TGCGCCAGCAGCTTGGAAAAGACTAGCGGGAGGGCGGATGAGCAGTTCTTC
TRBJ2-2 TRBV11-1 TRBD1 few CASSFTSRWTGTNTGELFF TGTGCCAGCAGCTTTACCTCCAGATGGACAGGGACTAACACCGGGGAGCTGTTTTTT
TRBJ2-7 TRBV10-3 NA many CAISRITNYEQYF TGTGCCATCAGCCGGATTACCAACTACGAGCAGTACTTC
TRBJ2-1 TRBV6-5 TRBD2 few CASSTLAGAYNEQFF TGTGCCAGCAGTACTTTAGCGGGTGCCTACAATGAGCAGTTCTTC
TRBJ2-1 TRBV11-3 NA few CASSLDWSRDNEQFF TGTGCCAGCAGCTTAGATTGGTCCAGGGACAATGAGCAGTTCTTC
TRBJ2-7 TRBV12-3/TRBV12-4 TRBD2 NA CASSLLPSGKIYEQYF TGTGCCAGCAGTTTACTCCCTAGCGGGAAAATTTACGAGCAGTACTTC
TRBJ1-4 TRBV5-5 NA many CARQPWAGWEKLFF TGTGCCCGACAACCTTGGGCAGGATGGGAAAAACTGTTTTTT
TRBJ2-5 TRBV4-1 NA NA CASSQPRGGETQYF TGCGCCAGCAGCCAGCCGAGAGGAGGAGAGACCCAGTACTTC
TRBJ2-1 TRBV12-3/TRBV12-4 TRBD2 few CASSSVTGGPYNEQFF TGTGCCAGCAGTTCGGTAACGGGAGGGCCCTACAATGAGCAGTTCTTC